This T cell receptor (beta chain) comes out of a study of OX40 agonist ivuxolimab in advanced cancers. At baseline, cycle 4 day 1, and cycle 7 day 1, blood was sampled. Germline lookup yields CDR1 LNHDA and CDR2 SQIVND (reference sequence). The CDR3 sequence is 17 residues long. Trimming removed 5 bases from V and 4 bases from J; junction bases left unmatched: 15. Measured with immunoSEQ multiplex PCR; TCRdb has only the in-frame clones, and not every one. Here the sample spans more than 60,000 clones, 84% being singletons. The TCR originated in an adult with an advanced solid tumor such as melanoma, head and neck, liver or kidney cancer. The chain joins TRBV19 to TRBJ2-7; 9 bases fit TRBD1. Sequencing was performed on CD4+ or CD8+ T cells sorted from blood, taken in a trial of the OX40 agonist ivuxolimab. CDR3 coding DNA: TGTGCCAGTAGTTCAACCCGGTCCGGGACAGGGATTTACGAGCAGTACTTC. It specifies CASSSTRSGTGIYEQYF.